This is a list of T cell receptor beta chains from one sample in a study of blood T cell repertoires in COVID-19. Here immunoSEQ multiplex PCR was the method, and the copy in TCRdb shows in-frame clones only, minus some. The sample carries approximately 200,000 clones, about 87% recorded once. The material sequenced was peripheral blood. The receptors derive from a man between 65 and 85 years old with acute or convalescent COVID-19. CDR3s include the opening cysteine and the closing phenylalanine or tryptophan.

V gene: TRBV5-1
CDR3 length: 14
J gene: TRBJ1-5
CDR3 protein: CASSEGSGNQPQHF

V gene: TRBV10-3
CDR3 length: 15
J gene: TRBJ1-1
CDR3 protein: CATKWEGGRDTEAFF

V gene: TRBV10-3
CDR3 length: 15
J gene: TRBJ2-5
CDR3 protein: CAISGAQGNQETQYF

V gene: TRBV4-2
CDR3 length: 16
J gene: TRBJ2-6
CDR3 protein: CASSEGAGSGANVLTF

V gene: TRBV7-2
CDR3 length: 16
J gene: TRBJ1-1
CDR3 protein: CASSLVYSSMNTEAFF

V gene: TRBV28
CDR3 length: 15
J gene: TRBJ2-2
CDR3 protein: CASSLGGAGTGELFF

V gene: TRBV4-3
CDR3 length: 17
J gene: TRBJ1-4
CDR3 protein: CASSRGRIGGTNEKLFF

V gene: TRBV10-3
CDR3 length: 16
J gene: TRBJ2-2
CDR3 protein: CAIRQGQGANTGELFF

V gene: TRBV5-1
CDR3 length: 16
J gene: TRBJ2-7
CDR3 protein: CASSLDPGTVSYEQYF

V gene: TRBV3-1/TRBV3-2
CDR3 length: 11
J gene: TRBJ2-1
CDR3 protein: CASSKGSLEFF

V gene: TRBV6-5
CDR3 length: 13
J gene: TRBJ2-7
CDR3 protein: CASRRGQSYEQYF

V gene: TRBV12-3/TRBV12-4
CDR3 length: 11
J gene: TRBJ2-7
CDR3 protein: CASSLAQGQYF

V gene: TRBV6-5
CDR3 length: 15
J gene: TRBJ1-4
CDR3 protein: CASRRGIGTNEKLFF

V gene: TRBV28
CDR3 length: 14
J gene: TRBJ1-1
CDR3 protein: CASSPTGTYTEAFF

V gene: TRBV6-5
CDR3 length: 14
J gene: TRBJ2-2
CDR3 protein: CASTTSQNTGELFF

V gene: TRBV5-1
CDR3 length: 14
J gene: TRBJ2-1
CDR3 protein: CASSPSGAYNEQFF

V gene: TRBV5-6
CDR3 length: 15
J gene: TRBJ1-4
CDR3 protein: CASRDRGTLNEKLFF

V gene: TRBV30
CDR3 length: 12
J gene: TRBJ2-3
CDR3 protein: CAWSERGDTQYF

V gene: TRBV3-1/TRBV3-2
CDR3 length: 15
J gene: TRBJ2-3
CDR3 protein: CASSLTAGSTDTQYF

V gene: TRBV7-9
CDR3 length: 14
J gene: TRBJ1-4
CDR3 protein: CASRKTAGGEKLFF

V gene: TRBV4-2
CDR3 length: 14
J gene: TRBJ1-1
CDR3 protein: CASSQTGGFSEAFF

V gene: TRBV28
CDR3 length: 16
J gene: TRBJ2-1
CDR3 protein: CASSSSGTGSYNEQFF

V gene: TRBV4-3
CDR3 length: 15
J gene: TRBJ1-5
CDR3 protein: CASSQDIEFNQPQHF

V gene: TRBV28
CDR3 length: 14
J gene: TRBJ1-2
CDR3 protein: CASRTGQGGYGYTF

V gene: TRBV30
CDR3 length: 15
J gene: TRBJ1-5
CDR3 protein: CAWSVGAGGSQPQHF

V gene: TRBV4-2
CDR3 length: 17
J gene: TRBJ1-4
CDR3 protein: CASSQEPTGAVNEKLFF

V gene: TRBV19
CDR3 length: 15
J gene: TRBJ2-3
CDR3 protein: CASSPGQGVTDTQYF

V gene: TRBV5-1
CDR3 length: 14
J gene: TRBJ1-2
CDR3 protein: CASSFQSGGYGYTF

V gene: TRBV19
CDR3 length: 15
J gene: TRBJ2-1
CDR3 protein: CASSILTSVYNEQFF

V gene: TRBV21-1
CDR3 length: 17
J gene: TRBJ1-5
CDR3 protein: CASSKDREGEGNQPQHF

V gene: TRBV5-8
CDR3 length: 16
J gene: TRBJ1-2
CDR3 protein: CASSRPGGSSNYGYTF

V gene: TRBV6-5
CDR3 length: 14
J gene: TRBJ2-7
CDR3 protein: CASSYSRELYEQYF

V gene: TRBV7-2
CDR3 length: 16
J gene: TRBJ2-1
CDR3 protein: CASSLVGTGGYNEQFF

V gene: TRBV11-2
CDR3 length: 18
J gene: TRBJ1-1
CDR3 protein: CASSLAQMAGEWNTEAFF

V gene: TRBV3-1/TRBV3-2
CDR3 length: 15
J gene: TRBJ2-1
CDR3 protein: CASSQDYYSYNEQFF

V gene: TRBV7-9
CDR3 length: 16
J gene: TRBJ2-7
CDR3 protein: CASSKPGTGPGNEQYF

V gene: TRBV18
CDR3 length: 14
J gene: TRBJ1-5
CDR3 protein: CASSPGQTNQPQHF

V gene: TRBV11-2
CDR3 length: 17
J gene: TRBJ2-1
CDR3 protein: CASSLGTSGRANNEQFF

V gene: TRBV5-1
CDR3 length: 13
J gene: TRBJ2-7
CDR3 protein: CASSLRTAYEQYF

V gene: TRBV5-6
CDR3 length: 17
J gene: TRBJ1-2
CDR3 protein: CASTRRGGGGANYGYTF

V gene: TRBV7-2
CDR3 length: 17
J gene: TRBJ2-7
CDR3 protein: CASSPNLTSGGPYEQYF

V gene: TRBV6-5
CDR3 length: 14
J gene: TRBJ2-7
CDR3 protein: CASSYTTGTGEQYF

V gene: TRBV5-1
CDR3 length: 15
J gene: TRBJ2-7
CDR3 protein: CASSLTQTGTGEQYF

V gene: TRBV3-1/TRBV3-2
CDR3 length: 13
J gene: TRBJ1-1
CDR3 protein: CASSQRQVAEAFF

V gene: TRBV3-1/TRBV3-2
CDR3 length: 15
J gene: TRBJ2-7
CDR3 protein: CASRPTGTSPGEQYF

V gene: TRBV30
CDR3 length: 15
J gene: TRBJ1-5
CDR3 protein: CAWSGGTAFNQPQHF

V gene: TRBV7-2
CDR3 length: 15
J gene: TRBJ2-1
CDR3 protein: CASSLDGLAFNEQFF

V gene: TRBV7-3
CDR3 length: 16
J gene: TRBJ2-3
CDR3 protein: CASSPLAGFRTDTQYF